This TCR beta chain was identified during a study of T cell responses to AZD1222 COVID-19 vaccine. The table came from immunoSEQ multiplex PCR; TCRdb's copy has only in-frame clones and leaves some out. The data hold 85,000 to 110,000 clones, with over 80% observed a single time. The source of this sequence is an adult in good health. The starting material was peripheral blood, obtained on day 0 of AZD1222 vaccination.

CDR3 DNA sequence: TGTGCCAGCCTCCAGGGGAGGGGTGGAACTGAAGCTTTCTTT. As protein: CASLQGRGGTEAFF. This chain links TRBV6-5 with TRBJ1-1; tentative D call: TRBD1 (6 bases). CDR3 size: 14 residues. The V and J ends lost 8 bases and 5 bases respectively, with 18 bases between them. CDR1 and CDR2 from the germline V gene are MNHEY and SVGAGI.